This is a list of T cell receptor beta chains from one sample in a study of control samples from healthy donors and cancer patients. TCRdb's table, derived via immunoSEQ multiplex PCR, lists solely in-frame clones and lacks some. The table records 230,000 or so clones, roughly 94% of them present only once. Sequencing used blood. Receptors were obtained from a man between 45 and 60 years old in good health. Both conserved end residues are part of each CDR3. D genes are given only for firm matches. Only some rows state a clone size, as once, few, many or a class for expanded clones.

CASSDGGASPGNTIYF	TGTGCCAGCAGTGATGGGGGCGCGAGTCCTGGAAACACCATATATTTT	NA	TRBJ1-3	NA	TRBV6-1
CASSSSPGTGDEKLFF	TGCGCCAGCAGCTCGAGCCCCGGGACAGGGGATGAAAAACTGTTTTTT	NA	TRBJ1-4	TRBD1	TRBV5-1
CASSPIGTGRPGGANVLTF	TGTGCCAGCTCACCAATCGGGACAGGGCGTCCAGGTGGGGCCAACGTCCTGACTTTC	few	TRBJ2-6	TRBD1	TRBV18
CASSSGSNQPQHF	TGCGCCAGCAGTTCCGGGAGCAATCAGCCCCAGCATTTT	NA	TRBJ1-5	NA	TRBV10-2
CASRGMNQPQHF	TGTGCCAGCAGGGGGATGAATCAGCCCCAGCATTTT	NA	TRBJ1-5	NA	TRBV2
CASSDYRLEAFF	TGTGCCAGCAGTGATTACAGGTTAGAAGCTTTCTTT	NA	TRBJ1-1	NA	TRBV28
CASSNSRTSNQPQHF	TGTGCCAGCAGCAACAGCAGAACTAGCAATCAGCCCCAGCATTTT	NA	TRBJ1-5	NA	TRBV2
CASSWAGGEETQYF	TGTGCCAGCAGCTGGGCGGGGGGCGAAGAGACCCAGTACTTC	NA	TRBJ2-5	TRBD2	TRBV7-9
CASSLYVTDTQYF	TGCGCCAGCAGCTTGTATGTCACAGATACGCAGTATTTT	NA	TRBJ2-3	NA	TRBV5-1
CASGQPRGPKTQYF	TGCGCCAGCGGTCAGCCACGAGGCCCCAAGACCCAGTACTTC	NA	TRBJ2-5	NA	TRBV4-1
CAWSNGGNTEAFF	TGTGCCTGGAGTAACGGGGGGAACACTGAAGCTTTCTTT	NA	TRBJ1-1	NA	TRBV30